Below, one T cell receptor (beta chain) is given with its context. Primers included in the PCR were 60 Vbeta and 13 Jbeta primers. Clones were sequenced by immunoSEQ multiplex PCR, and TCRdb holds only the in-frame ones, with some missing. The ten top clones account for approximately 1.1%, within a sample of some 83,000 clones. This record belongs to a study of cytomegalovirus exposure and HLA in healthy donors. The germline V gene encodes CDR1 SGHTA and CDR2 FQGNSA. Trimming left V 5 bases short and J 4 bases short, with 15 bases between. This CDR3 has 15 residues. The J gene is TRBJ1-5, the V gene TRBV7-2; tentatively, D is TRBD1 (5 bases). The material sequenced was PBMCs. This sequence originates from a woman in her thirties in good health and CMV-seronegative. CDR3 loop: CASSPKAGYNQPQHF. The CDR3 nucleotides are TGTGCCAGCAGCCCGAAAGCAGGGTATAATCAGCCCCAGCATTTT.